This TCR beta chain is from a study of identical twins. Each CDR3 protein is one row after TCRdb ran MiXCR on the 5' RACE reads. The table shows fewer than 900,000 distinct CDR3 sequences, with about 20% occurring only once. General study points: Fewer insertions marked abundant cord blood beta clonotypes; young adult naive trended weakly, memory not at all.

After removal of 3 bases from V and 6 bases from J, the junction contained 8 bases not matched to a gene. The CDR3 has 14 amino acids. Germline lookup yields CDR1 SQVTM and CDR2 ANQGSEA. About this clonotype itself: Its matching antigen is unknown.

These data were also filed under a second study, of T cells expressing NK-cell markers. From that study: What remained unclear was the HCMV specificity of expanded NKG2C+ T cell clones.

This clonotype was sampled from a young woman in good health. The rearrangement uses TRBV29-1 and TRBJ2-1; 7 bases line up with TRBD1. What was sequenced was PBMCs. As DNA, the CDR3 is TGCAGCGTTGAGGGCCCAGGGGGTGGCAATGAGCAGTTCTTC. It codes for CSVEGPGGGNEQFF.